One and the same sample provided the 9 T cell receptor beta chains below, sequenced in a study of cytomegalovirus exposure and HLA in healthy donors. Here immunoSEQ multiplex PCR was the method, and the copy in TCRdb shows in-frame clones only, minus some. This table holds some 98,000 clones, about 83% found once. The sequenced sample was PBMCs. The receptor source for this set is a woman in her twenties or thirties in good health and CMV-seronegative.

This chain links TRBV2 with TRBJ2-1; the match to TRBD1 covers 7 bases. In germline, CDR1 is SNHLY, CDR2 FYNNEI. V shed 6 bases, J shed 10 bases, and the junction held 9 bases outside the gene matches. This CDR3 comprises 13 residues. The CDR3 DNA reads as TGTGCCAGCAGCGCCACAGGGGTCGGGGAGCAGTTCTTC. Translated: CASSATGVGEQFF.

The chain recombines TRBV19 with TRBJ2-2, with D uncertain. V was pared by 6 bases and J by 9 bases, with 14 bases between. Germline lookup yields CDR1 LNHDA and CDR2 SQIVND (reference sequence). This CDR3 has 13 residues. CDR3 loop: CASSPPGSWELFF. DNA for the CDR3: TGTGCCAGTAGCCCTCCGGGTTCCTGGGAGCTGTTTTTT.

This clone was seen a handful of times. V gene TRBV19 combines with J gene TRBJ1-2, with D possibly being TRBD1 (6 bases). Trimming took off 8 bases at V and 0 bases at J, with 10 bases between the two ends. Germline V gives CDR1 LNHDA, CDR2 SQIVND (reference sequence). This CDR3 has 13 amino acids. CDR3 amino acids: CASVGHTNYGYTF. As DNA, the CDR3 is TGTGCCAGTGTGGGACATACTAACTATGGCTACACCTTC. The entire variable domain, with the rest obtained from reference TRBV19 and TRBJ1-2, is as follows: DGGITQSPKYLFRKEGQNVTLSCEQNLNHDAMYWYRQDPGQGLRLIYYSQIVNDFQKGDIAEGYSVSREKKESFPLTVTSAQKNPTAFYLCASVGHTNYGYTFGSGTRLTVV.

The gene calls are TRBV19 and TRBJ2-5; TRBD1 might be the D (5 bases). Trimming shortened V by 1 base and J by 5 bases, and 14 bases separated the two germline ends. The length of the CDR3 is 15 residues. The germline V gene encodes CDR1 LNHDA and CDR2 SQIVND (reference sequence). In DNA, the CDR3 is TGTGCCAGTAGTATAGGGGGCGCAGGGCGCGAGACCCAGTACTTC. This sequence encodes CASSIGGAGRETQYF.

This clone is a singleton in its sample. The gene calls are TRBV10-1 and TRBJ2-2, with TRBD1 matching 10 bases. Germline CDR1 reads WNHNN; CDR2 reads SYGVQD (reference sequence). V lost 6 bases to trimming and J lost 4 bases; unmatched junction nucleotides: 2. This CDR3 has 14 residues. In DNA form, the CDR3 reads TGCGCCAGCAGACGGGACAGGGGCACCGGGGAGCTGTTTTTT. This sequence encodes CASRRDRGTGELFF.

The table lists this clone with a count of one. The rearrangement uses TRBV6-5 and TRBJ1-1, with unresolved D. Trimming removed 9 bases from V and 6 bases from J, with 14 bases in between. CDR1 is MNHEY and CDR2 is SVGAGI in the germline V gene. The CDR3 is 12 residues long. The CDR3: CASRGGLAEAFF. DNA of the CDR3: TGTGCCAGTAGAGGTGGATTAGCTGAAGCTTTCTTT.

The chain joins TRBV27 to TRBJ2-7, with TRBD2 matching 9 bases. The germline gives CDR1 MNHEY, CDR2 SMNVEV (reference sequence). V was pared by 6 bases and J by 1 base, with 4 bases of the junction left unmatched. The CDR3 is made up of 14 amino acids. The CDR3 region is CASSLLAGSYEQYF. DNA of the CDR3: TGTGCCAGCAGCCTACTAGCGGGTTCCTACGAGCAGTACTTC.

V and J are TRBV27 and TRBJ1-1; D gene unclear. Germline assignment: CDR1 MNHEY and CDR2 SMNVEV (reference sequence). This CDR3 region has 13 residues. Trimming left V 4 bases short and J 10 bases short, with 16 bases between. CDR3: CASSYSSPGVAFF. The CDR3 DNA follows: TGTGCCAGCAGTTATTCGTCCCCCGGGGTAGCTTTCTTT.

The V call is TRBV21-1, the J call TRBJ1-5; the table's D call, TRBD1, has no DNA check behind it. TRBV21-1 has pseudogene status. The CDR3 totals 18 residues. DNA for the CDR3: TGTGCCAGCAGCCCCCCAGGGACAGCCCTTTATAGCAATCAGCCCCAGCATTTT. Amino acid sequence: CASSPPGTALYSNQPQHF.